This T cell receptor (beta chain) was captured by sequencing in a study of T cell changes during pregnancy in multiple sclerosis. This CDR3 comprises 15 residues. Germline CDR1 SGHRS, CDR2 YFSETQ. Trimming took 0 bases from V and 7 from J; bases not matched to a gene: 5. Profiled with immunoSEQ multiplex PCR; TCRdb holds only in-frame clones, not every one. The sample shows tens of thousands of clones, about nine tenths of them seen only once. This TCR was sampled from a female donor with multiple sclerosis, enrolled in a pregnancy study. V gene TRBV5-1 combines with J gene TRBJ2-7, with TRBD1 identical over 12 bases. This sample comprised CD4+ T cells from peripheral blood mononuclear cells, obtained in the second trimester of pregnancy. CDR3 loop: CASSLGGQGAREQYF. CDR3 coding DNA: TGCGCCAGCAGCTTGGGGGGACAGGGGGCGCGGGAGCAGTACTTC.